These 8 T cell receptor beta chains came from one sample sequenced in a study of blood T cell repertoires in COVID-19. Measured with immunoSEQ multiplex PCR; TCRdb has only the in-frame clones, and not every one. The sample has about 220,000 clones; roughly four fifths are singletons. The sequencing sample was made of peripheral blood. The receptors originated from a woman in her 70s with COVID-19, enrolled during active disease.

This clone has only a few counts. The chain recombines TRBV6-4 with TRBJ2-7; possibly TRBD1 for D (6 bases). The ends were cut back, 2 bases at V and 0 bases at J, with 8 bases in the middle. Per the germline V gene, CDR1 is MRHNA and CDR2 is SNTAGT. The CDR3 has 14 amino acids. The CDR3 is CASSDGTPSYEQYF. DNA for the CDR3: TGTGCCAGCAGTGACGGGACACCCTCCTACGAGCAGTACTTC.

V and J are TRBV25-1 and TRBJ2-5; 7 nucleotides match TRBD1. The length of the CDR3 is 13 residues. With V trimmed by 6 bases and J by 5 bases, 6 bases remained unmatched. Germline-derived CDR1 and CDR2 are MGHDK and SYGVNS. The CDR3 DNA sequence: TGTGCCAGCAGCACAGGGGCCAGGGAGACCCAGTACTTC. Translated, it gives CASSTGARETQYF. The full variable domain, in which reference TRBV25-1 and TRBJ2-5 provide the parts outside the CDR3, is EADIYQTPRYLVIGTGKKITLECSQTMGHDKMYWYQQDPGMELHLIHYSYGVNSTEKGDLSSESTVSRIRTEHFPLTLESARPSHTSQYLCASSTGARETQYFGPGTRLLVL.

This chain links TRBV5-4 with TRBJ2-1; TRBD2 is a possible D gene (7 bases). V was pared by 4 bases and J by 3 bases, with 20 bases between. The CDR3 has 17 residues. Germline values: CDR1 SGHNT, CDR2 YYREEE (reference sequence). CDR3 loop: CASSPRTGEGVYNEQFF. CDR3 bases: TGTGCCAGCAGCCCAAGGACCGGGGAGGGGGTCTACAATGAGCAGTTCTTC.

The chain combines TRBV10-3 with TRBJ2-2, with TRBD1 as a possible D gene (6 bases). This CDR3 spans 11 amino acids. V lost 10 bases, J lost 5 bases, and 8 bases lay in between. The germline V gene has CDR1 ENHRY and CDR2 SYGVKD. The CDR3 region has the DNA TGTGCCAGCGGACAGACCGGGGAGCTGTTTTTT. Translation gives CASGQTGELFF.

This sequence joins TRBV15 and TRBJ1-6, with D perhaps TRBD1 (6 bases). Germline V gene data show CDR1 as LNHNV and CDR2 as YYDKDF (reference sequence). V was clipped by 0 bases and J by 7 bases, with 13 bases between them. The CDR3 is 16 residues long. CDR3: CATSRDYTGRNSPLHF. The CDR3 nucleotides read TGTGCCACCAGCAGAGATTACACAGGGAGAAATTCACCCCTCCACTTT.

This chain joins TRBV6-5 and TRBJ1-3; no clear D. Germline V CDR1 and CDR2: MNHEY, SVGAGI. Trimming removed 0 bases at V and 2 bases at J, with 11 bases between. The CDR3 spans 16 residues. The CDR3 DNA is TGTGCCAGCAGTTACTCGAGCCAGGCTCCTGGAAACACCATATATTTT. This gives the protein CASSYSSQAPGNTIYF.

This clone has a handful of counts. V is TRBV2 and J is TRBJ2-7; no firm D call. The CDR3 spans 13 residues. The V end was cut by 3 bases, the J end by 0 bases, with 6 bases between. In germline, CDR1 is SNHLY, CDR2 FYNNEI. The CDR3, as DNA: TGTGCCAGCAGTGAGTACAGCTCCTACGAGCAGTACTTC. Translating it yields CASSEYSSYEQYF.

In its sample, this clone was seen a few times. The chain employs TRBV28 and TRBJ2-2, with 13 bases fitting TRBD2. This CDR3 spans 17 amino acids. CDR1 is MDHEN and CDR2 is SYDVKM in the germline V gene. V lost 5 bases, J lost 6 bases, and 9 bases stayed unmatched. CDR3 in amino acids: CASSRGLAGREAGELFF. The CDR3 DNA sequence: TGTGCCAGCAGTAGGGGACTAGCGGGACGCGAGGCCGGGGAGCTGTTTTTT.